Given below is one T cell receptor beta chain in context. The data were obtained in a study of T cells in Graves' hyperthyroidism and ophthalmopathy. This CDR3 contains 15 residues. With 8 bases removed from V and 3 bases from J, the gap between germline ends came to 17 bases. The germline gives CDR1 LGHNA, CDR2 YSLEER. RNA transcripts served as the template for amplifying TCR beta CDR3 regions. HTBI primers were the set used in a first-round RT-PCR of the TCR CDR3. TCRdb reprocessed the multiplex PCR reads with MiXCR, giving one entry per CDR3 protein. The sample lists hundreds of thousands of distinct CDR3 sequences, around 15% occurring once.

The sequenced sample was blood. This sequence joins TRBV4-3 and TRBJ2-4; unclear D gene. The clonotype comes from a woman aged 18 to 35 with Graves' hyperthyroidism. The CDR3 DNA sequence: TGCGCCAGCTCCGGACGGAATACGGGCAAAAACATTCAGTACTTC. Translated, it gives CASSGRNTGKNIQYF.